This entry features one TCR beta chain sequence. Its specificity is unknown. V lost 7 bases and J 1 base, leaving 17 bases between the germline ends. Germline V lookup: CDR1 MRHNA, CDR2 SNTAGT. The CDR3 spans 16 residues. The method was immunoSEQ multiplex PCR; TCRdb's version includes in-frame clones alone and lacks a portion of them. The sample has about 90,000 clones; around 90% are singletons. The sample belongs to a study of T cell responses to AZD1222 COVID-19 vaccine. General observations from the study: Spike-specific TCRs gained breadth and depth after people received two AZD1222 doses. Seropositive at baseline were only a handful of AZD1222 recipients. Unmutated variant regions reportedly attract nearly half of all spike-specific TCRs. Only after the peak T cell response were repertoires sampled.

The source is an adult in good health. The sequences come from peripheral blood, collected on day 0 of MenACWY control vaccination. The V gene is TRBV6-4, the J gene TRBJ1-5, with D unresolved. The CDR3: CASIGSREGSNQPQHF. In DNA form, the CDR3 reads TGTGCCAGCATTGGGTCTAGAGAAGGGAGCAATCAGCCCCAGCATTTT.